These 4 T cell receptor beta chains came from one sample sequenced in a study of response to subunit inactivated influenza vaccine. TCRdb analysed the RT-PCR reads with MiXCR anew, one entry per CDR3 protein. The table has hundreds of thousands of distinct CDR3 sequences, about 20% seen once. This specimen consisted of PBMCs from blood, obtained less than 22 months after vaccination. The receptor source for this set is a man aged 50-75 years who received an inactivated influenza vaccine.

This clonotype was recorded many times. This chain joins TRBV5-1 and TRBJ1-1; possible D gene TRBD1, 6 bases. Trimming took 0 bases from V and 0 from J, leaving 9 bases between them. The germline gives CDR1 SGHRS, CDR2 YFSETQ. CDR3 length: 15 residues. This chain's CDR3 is CASSLGQVMNTEAFF. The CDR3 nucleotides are TGCGCCAGCAGCTTGGGACAGGTAATGAACACTGAAGCTTTCTTT.

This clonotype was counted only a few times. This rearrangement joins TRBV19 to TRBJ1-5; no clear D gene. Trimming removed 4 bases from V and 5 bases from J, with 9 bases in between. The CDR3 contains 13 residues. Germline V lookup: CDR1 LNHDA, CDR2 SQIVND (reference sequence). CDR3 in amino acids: CASSRVVDQPQHF. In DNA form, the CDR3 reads TGTGCCAGTAGTAGAGTGGTGGATCAGCCCCAGCATTTT.

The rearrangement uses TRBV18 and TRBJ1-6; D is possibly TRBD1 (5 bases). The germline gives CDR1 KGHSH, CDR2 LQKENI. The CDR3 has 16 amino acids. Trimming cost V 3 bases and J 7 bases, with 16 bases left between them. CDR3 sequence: CASSPDGGVRNSPLHF. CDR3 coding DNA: TGTGCCAGCTCACCTGATGGGGGGGTTCGGAATTCACCCCTCCACTTT.

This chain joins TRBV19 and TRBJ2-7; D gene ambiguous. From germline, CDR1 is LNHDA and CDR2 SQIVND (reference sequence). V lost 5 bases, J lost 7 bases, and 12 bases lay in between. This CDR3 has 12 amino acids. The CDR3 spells CASSPLAGEQYF. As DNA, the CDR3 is TGTGCCAGTAGTCCACTGGCCGGGGAGCAGTACTTC.